This TCR beta chain was sequenced in a study of T cells in Graves' hyperthyroidism and ophthalmopathy. Study context: Before treatment of any kind, peripheral blood was taken at initial diagnosis.

V was cut by 5 bases and J by 4 bases, with 9 bases left in between. This CDR3 has 12 amino acids. There were TCR beta CDR3 regions amplified from RNA transcripts. The HTBI set primed first-round TCR CDR3 RT-PCR. TCRdb independently ran MiXCR on the multiplex PCR reads; one entry per CDR3 protein. Among 750,000 to 950,000 distinct CDR3 sequences listed, over 35% were seen once. Notes on the study in general: Most thyroid clonotypes expanded above 0.001 were also detected in blood.

This clonotype was found a few times. Its antigen remains unknown. Hyperthyroidism was newly diagnosed in patients aged 18 to 65 (duration under 2 months). Diagnostic decisions used clinical symptoms, serum thyroxine and TRAb, thyroid ultrasound and orbital computed tomography. The sample taken for sequencing was blood. The V gene is TRBV12-3 or TRBV12-4, the J gene TRBJ2-7; the D is unclear. This TCR came from a young man with Graves' hyperthyroidism. The CDR3 coding sequence is TGTGCCAGCAGTGGGAACACGTACGAGCAGTACTTC. This translates into CASSGNTYEQYF.